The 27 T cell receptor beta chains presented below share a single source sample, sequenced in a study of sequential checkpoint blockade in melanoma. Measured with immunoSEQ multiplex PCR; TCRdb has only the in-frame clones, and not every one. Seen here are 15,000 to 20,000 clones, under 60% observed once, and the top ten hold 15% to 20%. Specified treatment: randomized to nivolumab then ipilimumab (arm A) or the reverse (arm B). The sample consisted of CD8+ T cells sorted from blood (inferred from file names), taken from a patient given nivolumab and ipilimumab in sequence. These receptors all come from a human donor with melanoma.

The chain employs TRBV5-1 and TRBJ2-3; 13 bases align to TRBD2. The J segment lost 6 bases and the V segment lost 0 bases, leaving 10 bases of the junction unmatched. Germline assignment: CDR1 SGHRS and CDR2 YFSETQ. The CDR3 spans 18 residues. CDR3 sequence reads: CASSLVGTSGEQGDTQYF. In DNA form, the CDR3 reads TGCGCCAGCAGCTTGGTCGGGACTAGCGGGGAACAGGGGGATACGCAGTATTTT.

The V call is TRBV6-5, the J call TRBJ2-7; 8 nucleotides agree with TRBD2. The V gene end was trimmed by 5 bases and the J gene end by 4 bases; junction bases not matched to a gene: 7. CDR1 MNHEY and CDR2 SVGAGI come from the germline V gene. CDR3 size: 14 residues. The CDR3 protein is CASSQGLGKYEQYF. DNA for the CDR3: TGTGCCAGCAGTCAGGGACTAGGGAAATACGAGCAGTACTTC.

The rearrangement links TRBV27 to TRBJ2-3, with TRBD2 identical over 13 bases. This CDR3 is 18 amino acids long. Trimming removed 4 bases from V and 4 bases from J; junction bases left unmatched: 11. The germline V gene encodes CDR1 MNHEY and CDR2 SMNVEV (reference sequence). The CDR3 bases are TGTGCCAGCAGTTCACTAGCGGGGGGGCAGGGGGGTCCAGATACGCAGTATTTT. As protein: CASSSLAGGQGGPDTQYF.

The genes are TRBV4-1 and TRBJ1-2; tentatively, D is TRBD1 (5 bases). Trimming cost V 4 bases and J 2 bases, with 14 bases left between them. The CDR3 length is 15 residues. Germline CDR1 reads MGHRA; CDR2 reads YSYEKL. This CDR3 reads CASSLTGLENYGYTF. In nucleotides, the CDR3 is TGCGCCAGCAGCCTTACAGGTTTAGAAAACTATGGCTACACCTTC.

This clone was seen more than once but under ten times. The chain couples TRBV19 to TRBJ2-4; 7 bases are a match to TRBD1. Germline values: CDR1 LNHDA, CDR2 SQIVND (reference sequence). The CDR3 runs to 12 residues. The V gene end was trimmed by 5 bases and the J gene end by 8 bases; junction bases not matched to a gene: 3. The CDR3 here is CASSPTGYIQYF. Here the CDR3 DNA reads TGTGCCAGTAGTCCGACAGGGTACATTCAGTACTTC.

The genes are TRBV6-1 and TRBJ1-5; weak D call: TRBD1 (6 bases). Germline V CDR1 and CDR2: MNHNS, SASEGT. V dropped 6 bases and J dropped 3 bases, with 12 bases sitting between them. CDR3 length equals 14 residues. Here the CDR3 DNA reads TGTGCCAGCAGACCCGGACAGTCCAATCAGCCCCAGCATTTT. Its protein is CASRPGQSNQPQHF.

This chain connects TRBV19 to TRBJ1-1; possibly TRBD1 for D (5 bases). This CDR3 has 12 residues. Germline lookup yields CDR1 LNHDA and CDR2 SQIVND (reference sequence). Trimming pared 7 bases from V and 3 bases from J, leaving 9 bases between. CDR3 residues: CASIRGYTEAFF. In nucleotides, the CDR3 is TGTGCCAGTATTCGGGGGTACACTGAAGCTTTCTTT.

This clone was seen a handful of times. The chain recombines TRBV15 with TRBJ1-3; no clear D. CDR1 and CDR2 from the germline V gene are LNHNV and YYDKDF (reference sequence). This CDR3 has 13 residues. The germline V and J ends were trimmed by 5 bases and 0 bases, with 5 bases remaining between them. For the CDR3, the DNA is TGTGCCACCAGCCCTTCCTCTGGAAACACCATATATTTT. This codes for CATSPSSGNTIYF.

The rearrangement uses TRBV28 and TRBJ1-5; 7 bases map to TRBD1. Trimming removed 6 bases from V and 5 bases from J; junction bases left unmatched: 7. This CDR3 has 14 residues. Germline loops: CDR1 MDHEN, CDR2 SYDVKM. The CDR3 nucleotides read TGTGCCAGCAGACCAACAGGGGACCATCAGCCCCAGCATTTT. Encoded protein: CASRPTGDHQPQHF.

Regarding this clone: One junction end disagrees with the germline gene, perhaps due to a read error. The CDR3 nucleotides read TGTGCCAGCAGCTTGATACCAGGGGAGGGAGATACGCAGTATTTT. This gives the protein CASSLIPGEGDTQYF. V is TRBV5-3 and J is TRBJ2-3, with TRBD2 as a possible D gene (7 bases). TRBV5-3 is given ORF status, its function remaining uncertain. This CDR3 has 15 amino acids.

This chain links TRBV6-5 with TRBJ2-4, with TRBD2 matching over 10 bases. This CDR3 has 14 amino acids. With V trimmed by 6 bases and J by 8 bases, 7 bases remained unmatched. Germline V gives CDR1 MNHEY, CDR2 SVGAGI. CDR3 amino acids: CASSGTSATDIQYF. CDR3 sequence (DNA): TGTGCCAGCAGCGGGACTAGCGCCACAGACATTCAGTACTTC.

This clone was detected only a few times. The CDR3 DNA reads TGTGCCAGCAGCTTGGGGGAGCCCGGGGCCAACGTCCTGACTTTC. Its translation: CASSLGEPGANVLTF. This rearrangement joins TRBV5-5 to TRBJ2-6; D is possibly TRBD2 (5 bases). The CDR3 has 15 amino acids. CDR1 and CDR2 (germline): SGHKS, YYEKEE (reference sequence). Trimming left V 0 bases short and J 4 bases short, with 8 bases between.

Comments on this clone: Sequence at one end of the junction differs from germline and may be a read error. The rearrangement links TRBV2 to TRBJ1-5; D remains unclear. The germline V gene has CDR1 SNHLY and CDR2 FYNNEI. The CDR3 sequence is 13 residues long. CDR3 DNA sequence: TGTGCCAGCAGCGAAGCTCCCGGTCAGCCCCAGCATTTT. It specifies CASSEAPGQPQHF.

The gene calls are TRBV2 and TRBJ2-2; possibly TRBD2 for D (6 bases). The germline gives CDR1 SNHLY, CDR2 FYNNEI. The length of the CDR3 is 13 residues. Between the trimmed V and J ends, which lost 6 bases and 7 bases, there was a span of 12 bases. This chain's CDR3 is CASSPDYGGELFF. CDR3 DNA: TGTGCCAGCAGCCCGGACTACGGCGGGGAGCTGTTTTTT.

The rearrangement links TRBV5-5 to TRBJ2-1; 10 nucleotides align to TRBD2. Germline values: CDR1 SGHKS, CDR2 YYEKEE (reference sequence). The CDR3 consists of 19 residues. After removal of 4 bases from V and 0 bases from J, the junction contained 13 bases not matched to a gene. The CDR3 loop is CASSLLELAGRSSYNEQFF. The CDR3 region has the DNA TGTGCCAGCAGCCTACTGGAACTAGCGGGGCGGAGCTCCTACAATGAGCAGTTCTTC.

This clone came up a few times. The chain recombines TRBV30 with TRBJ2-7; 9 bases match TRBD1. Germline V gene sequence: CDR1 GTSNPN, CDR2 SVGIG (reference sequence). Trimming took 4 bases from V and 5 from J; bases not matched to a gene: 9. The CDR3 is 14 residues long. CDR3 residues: CAWTWDRASNEQYF. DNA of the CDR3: TGTGCCTGGACCTGGGACAGGGCATCGAACGAGCAGTACTTC.

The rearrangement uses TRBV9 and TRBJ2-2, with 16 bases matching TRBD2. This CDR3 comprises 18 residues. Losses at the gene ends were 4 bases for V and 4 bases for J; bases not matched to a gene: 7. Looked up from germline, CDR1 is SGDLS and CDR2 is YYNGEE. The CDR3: CASSMGLAGGHSTGELFF. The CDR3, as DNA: TGTGCCAGCAGCATGGGACTAGCGGGGGGGCACTCCACCGGGGAGCTGTTTTTT.

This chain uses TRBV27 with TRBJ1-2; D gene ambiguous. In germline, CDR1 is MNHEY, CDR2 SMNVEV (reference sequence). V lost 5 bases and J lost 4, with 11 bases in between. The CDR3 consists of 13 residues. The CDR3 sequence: CASSPARFYGYTF. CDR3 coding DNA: TGTGCCAGCAGTCCAGCCAGGTTCTATGGCTACACCTTC.

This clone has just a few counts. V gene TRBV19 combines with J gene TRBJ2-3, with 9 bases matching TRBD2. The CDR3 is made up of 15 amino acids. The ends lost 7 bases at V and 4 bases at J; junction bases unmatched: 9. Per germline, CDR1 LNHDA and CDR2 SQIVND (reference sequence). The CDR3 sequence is CASTRSGSGSDTQYF. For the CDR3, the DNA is TGTGCCAGTACCCGTAGCGGGAGCGGTTCAGATACGCAGTATTTT.

CDR3 coding DNA: TGTGCCAGCAGTGAGAACTTCCAGCCCCAGCATTTT. It yields the protein CASSENFQPQHF. This rearrangement joins TRBV6-5 to TRBJ1-5; D gene unclear. This CDR3 is built from 12 residues. The ends were cut back, 5 bases at V and 7 bases at J, with 9 bases in the middle. The germline CDR1 and CDR2 sequences are MNHEY and SVGAGI.

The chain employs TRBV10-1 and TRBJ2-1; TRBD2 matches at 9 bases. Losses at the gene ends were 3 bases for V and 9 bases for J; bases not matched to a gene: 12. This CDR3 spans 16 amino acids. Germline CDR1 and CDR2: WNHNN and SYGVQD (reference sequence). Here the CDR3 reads CASSDRGTSCEGEQFF. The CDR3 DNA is TGCGCCAGCAGTGACCGCGGGACTAGCTGCGAGGGTGAGCAGTTCTTC.

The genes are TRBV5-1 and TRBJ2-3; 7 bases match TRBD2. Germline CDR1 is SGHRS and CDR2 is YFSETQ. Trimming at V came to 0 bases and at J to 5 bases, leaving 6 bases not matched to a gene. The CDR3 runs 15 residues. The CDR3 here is CASSLVGGTGDTQYF. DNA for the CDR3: TGCGCCAGCAGCTTGGTGGGGGGGACGGGAGATACGCAGTATTTT.

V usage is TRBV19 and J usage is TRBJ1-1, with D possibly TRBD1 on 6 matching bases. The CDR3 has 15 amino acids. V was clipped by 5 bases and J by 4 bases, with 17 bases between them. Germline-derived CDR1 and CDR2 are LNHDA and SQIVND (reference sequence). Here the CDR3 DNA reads TGTGCCAGTAGTGCTCCGGGCCAGGGGATCACTGAAGCTTTCTTT. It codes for CASSAPGQGITEAFF. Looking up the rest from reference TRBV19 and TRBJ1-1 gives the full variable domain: DGGITQSPKYLFRKEGQNVTLSCEQNLNHDAMYWYRQDPGQGLRLIYYSQIVNDFQKGDIAEGYSVSREKKESFPLTVTSAQKNPTAFYLCASSAPGQGITEAFFGQGTRLTVV.

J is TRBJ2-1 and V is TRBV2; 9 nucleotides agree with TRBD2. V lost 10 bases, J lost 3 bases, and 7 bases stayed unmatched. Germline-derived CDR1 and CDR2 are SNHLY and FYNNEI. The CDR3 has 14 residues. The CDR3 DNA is TGTGCCACAGATAGCGGGGGAGGCTACAATGAGCAGTTCTTC. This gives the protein CATDSGGGYNEQFF.

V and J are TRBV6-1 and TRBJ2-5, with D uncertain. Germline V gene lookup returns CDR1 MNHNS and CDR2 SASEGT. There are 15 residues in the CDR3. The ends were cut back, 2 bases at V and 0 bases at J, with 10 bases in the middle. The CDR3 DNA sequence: TGTGCCAGCAGTGAAAGCCCCGGAGACCAAGAGACCCAGTACTTC. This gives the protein CASSESPGDQETQYF.

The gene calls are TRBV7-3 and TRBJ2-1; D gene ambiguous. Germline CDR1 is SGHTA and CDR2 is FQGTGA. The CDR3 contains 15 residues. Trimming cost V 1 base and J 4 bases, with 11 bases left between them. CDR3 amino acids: CASSLIGTEYNEQFF. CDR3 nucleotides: TGTGCCAGCAGCTTAATAGGTACAGAATACAATGAGCAGTTCTTC.

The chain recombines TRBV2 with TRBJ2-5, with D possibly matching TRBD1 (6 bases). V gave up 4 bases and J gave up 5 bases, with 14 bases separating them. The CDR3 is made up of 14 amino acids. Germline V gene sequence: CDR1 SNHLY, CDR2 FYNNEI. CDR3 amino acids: CASSAQGLIETQYF. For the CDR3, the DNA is TGTGCCAGCAGTGCTCAGGGGCTCATTGAGACCCAGTACTTC.